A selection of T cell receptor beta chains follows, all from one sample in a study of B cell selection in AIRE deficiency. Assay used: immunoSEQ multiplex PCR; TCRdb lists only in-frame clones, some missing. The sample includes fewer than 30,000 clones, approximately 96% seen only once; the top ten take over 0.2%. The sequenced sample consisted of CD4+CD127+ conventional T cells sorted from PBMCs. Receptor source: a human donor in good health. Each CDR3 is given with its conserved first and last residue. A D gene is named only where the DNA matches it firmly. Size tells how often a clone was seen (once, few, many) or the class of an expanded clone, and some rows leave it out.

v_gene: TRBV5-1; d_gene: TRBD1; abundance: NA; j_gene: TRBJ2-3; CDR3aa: CASSPPPGQGAATDTQYF; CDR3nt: TGCGCCAGCAGCCCCCCCCCGGGACAGGGGGCCGCTACAGATACGCAGTATTTT
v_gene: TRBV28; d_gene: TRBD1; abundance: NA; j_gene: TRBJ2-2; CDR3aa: CASSSPRQGLTGELFF; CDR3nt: TGTGCCAGCAGTTCCCCCCGACAGGGTCTGACCGGGGAGCTGTTTTTT
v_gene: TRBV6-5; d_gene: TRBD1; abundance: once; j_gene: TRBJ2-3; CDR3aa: CASRIGTASTDTQYF; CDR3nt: TGTGCCAGCAGGATAGGGACAGCCAGCACAGATACGCAGTATTTT
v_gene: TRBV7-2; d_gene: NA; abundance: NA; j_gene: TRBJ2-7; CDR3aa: CASSPQGGRREQYF; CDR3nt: TGTGCCAGCAGCCCGCAGGGAGGACGTCGGGAGCAGTACTTC
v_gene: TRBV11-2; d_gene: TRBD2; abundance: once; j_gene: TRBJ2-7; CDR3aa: CASSFLGGRAVSYEQYF; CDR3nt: TGTGCCAGCAGCTTTTTAGGCGGGAGGGCGGTATCCTACGAGCAGTACTTC
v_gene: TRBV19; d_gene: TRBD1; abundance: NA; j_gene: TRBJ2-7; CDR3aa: CASSVTGGTYEQYF; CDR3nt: TGTGCCAGTAGTGTCACAGGGGGCACCTACGAGCAGTACTTC
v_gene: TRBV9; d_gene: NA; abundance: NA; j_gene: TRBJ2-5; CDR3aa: CASSPRGVGETQYF; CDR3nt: TGTGCCAGCAGCCCGAGAGGGGTGGGAGAGACCCAGTACTTC
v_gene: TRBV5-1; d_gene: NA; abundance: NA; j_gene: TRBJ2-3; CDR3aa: CASSWNLATDTQYF; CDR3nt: TGCGCCAGCAGCTGGAATCTGGCGACAGATACGCAGTATTTT
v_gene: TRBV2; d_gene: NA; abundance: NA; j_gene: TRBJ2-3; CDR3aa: CASSDSREDTQYF; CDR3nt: TGTGCCAGCAGTGACTCGCGGGAAGATACGCAGTATTTT
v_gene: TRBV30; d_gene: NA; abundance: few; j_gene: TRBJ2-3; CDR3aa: CAWSRGTVSTDTQYF; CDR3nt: TGTGCCTGGAGCCGCGGGACAGTGAGCACAGATACGCAGTATTTT
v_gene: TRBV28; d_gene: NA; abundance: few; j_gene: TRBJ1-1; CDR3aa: CASRTDGGNTEAFF; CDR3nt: TGTGCCAGCAGGACTGACGGGGGCAACACTGAAGCTTTCTTT
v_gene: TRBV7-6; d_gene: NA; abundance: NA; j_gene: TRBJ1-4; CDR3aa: CASSPRRGRNNEKLFF; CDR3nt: TGTGCCAGCAGCCCCAGACGGGGCAGGAATAATGAAAAACTGTTTTTT
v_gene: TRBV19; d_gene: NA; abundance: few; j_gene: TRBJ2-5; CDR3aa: CASSMAGQETQYF; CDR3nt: TGTGCCAGTAGTATGGCAGGCCAAGAGACCCAGTACTTC
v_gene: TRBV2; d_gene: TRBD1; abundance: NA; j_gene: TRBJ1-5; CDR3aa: CASSREAQGQGDPQHF; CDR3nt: TGTGCCAGCAGCCGGGAGGCTCAGGGACAGGGAGACCCCCAGCATTTT
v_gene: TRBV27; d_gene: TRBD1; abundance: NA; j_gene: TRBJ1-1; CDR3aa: CASSPDRTGQGYTEAFF; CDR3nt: TGTGCCAGCAGTCCCGACCGGACAGGGCAGGGGTACACTGAAGCTTTCTTT
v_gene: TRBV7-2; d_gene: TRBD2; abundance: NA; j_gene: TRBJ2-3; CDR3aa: CASSLVGTSRTDTQYF; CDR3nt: TGTGCCAGCAGCTTAGTTGGGACTAGTCGCACAGATACGCAGTATTTT
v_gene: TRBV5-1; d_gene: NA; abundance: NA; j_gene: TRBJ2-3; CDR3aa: CASSAASRVDTQYF; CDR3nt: TGCGCCAGCAGCGCGGCTAGCCGTGTAGATACGCAGTATTTT
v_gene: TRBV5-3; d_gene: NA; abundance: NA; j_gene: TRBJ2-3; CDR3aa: CASSPPSIDTQYF; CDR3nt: TGTGCCAGCAGCCCACCCTCCATAGATACGCAGTATTTT
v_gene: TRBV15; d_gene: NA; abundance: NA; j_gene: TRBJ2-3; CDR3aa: CATSRDHPDTQYF; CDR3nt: TGTGCCACCAGCAGAGATCATCCGGATACGCAGTATTTT
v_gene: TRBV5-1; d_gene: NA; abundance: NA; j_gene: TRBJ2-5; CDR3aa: CASSLKDRQETQYF; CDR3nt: TGCGCCAGCAGCTTAAAAGACCGTCAAGAGACCCAGTACTTC
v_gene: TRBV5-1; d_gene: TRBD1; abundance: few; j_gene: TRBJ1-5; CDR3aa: CASSPLGTDNQPQHF; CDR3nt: TGCGCCAGCAGCCCGTTAGGGACAGACAATCAGCCCCAGCATTTT
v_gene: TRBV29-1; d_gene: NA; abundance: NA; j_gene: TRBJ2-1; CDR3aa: CSVGGPARNEQFF; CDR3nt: TGCAGCGTTGGGGGCCCCGCGCGCAATGAGCAGTTCTTC
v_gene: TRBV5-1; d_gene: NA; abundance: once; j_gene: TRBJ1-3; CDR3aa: CASSLEAGLSSGNTIYF; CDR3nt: TGCGCCAGCAGCTTGGAGGCAGGGCTCAGCTCTGGAAACACCATATATTTT
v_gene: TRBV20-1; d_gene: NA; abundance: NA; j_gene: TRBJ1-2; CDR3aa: CSDLSNYGYTF; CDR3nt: TGCAGTGACTTATCTAACTATGGCTACACCTTC
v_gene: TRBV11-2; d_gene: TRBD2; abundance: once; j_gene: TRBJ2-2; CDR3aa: CASSLDTRLAGGEGTGELFF; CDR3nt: TGTGCCAGCAGCTTAGATACGCGACTAGCGGGAGGGGAGGGCACCGGGGAGCTGTTTTTT
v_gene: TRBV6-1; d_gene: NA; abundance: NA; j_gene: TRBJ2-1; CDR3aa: CASSLRDLYNEQFF; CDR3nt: TGTGCCAGCAGCCTCCGGGATCTATACAATGAGCAGTTCTTC
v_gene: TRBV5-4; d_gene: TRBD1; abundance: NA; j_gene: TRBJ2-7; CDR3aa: CASSSWTGDEQYF; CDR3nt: TGTGCCAGCAGCTCATGGACAGGGGACGAGCAGTACTTC
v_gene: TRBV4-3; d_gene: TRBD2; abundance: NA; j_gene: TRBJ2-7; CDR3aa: CASSQDWGGGYEQYF; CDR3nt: TGCGCCAGCAGCCAAGATTGGGGGGGTGGATACGAGCAGTACTTC
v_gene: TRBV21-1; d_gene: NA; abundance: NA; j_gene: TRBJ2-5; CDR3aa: CASSKPGLAGAPRRETQYF; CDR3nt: TGTGCCAGCAGCAAACCCGGACTAGCGGGAGCCCCGCGCCGGGAGACCCAGTACTTC
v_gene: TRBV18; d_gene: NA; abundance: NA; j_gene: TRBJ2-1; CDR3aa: CASSPGSPHRPSDEQFF; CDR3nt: TGTGCCAGCTCACCGGGGAGTCCTCATCGTCCGTCCGATGAGCAGTTCTTC
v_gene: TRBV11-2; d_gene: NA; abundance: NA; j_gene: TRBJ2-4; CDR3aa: CASSLFTRDRLAKNIQYF; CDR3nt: TGTGCCAGCAGCTTATTCACCCGGGACCGATTAGCCAAAAACATTCAGTACTTC
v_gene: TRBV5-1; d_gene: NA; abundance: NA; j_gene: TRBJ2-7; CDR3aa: CASSLTGTASYEQYF; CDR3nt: TGCGCCAGCAGCTTGACCGGGACGGCATCCTACGAGCAGTACTTC
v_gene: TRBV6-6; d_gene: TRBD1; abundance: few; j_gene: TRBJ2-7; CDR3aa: CASSKGDRGRSYEQYF; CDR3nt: TGTGCCAGCAGTAAGGGAGACAGGGGTCGCTCCTACGAGCAGTACTTC
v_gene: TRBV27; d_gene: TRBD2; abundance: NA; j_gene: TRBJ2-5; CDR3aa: CASSFTSGRFGETQYF; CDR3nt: TGTGCCAGCAGTTTTACTAGCGGGAGGTTTGGGGAGACCCAGTACTTC
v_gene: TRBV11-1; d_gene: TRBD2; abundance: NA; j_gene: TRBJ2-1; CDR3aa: CASSLRAGLAGYNEQFF; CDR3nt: TGTGCCAGCAGCTTAAGGGCGGGACTAGCGGGGTACAATGAGCAGTTCTTC
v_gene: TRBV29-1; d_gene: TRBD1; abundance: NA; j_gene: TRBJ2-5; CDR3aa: CSVESTGAETQYF; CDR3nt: TGCAGCGTCGAATCTACAGGGGCAGAGACCCAGTACTTC
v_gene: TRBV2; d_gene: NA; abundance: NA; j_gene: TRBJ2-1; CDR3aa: CASSELRPYNEQFF; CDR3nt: TGTGCCAGCAGTGAACTTCGGCCGTACAATGAGCAGTTCTTC
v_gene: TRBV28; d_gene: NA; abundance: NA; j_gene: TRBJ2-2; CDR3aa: CASNPGTPNTGELFF; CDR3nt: TGTGCCAGCAACCCCGGGACACCGAACACCGGGGAGCTGTTTTTT
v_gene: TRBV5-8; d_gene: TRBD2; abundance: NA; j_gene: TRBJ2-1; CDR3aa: CASSWLAGGNNEQFF; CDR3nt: TGTGCCAGCAGCTGGCTAGCGGGAGGGAACAATGAGCAGTTCTTC
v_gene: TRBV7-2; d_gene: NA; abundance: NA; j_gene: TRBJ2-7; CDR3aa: CASSPYGTFYEQYF; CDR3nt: TGTGCCAGCAGCCCCTACGGGACCTTCTACGAGCAGTACTTC
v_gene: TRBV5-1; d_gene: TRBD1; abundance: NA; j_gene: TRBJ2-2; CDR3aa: CASSFGQGGSGELFF; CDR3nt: TGCGCCAGCAGCTTCGGACAGGGAGGCAGCGGGGAGCTGTTTTTT
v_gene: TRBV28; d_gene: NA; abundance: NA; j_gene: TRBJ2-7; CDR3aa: CASRGGSGEQYF; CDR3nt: TGTGCCAGCAGAGGGGGTTCGGGGGAGCAGTACTTC
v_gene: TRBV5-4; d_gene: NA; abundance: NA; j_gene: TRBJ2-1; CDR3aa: CASSLRGLYNEQFF; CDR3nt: TGTGCCAGCAGCCTTAGGGGACTCTACAATGAGCAGTTCTTC
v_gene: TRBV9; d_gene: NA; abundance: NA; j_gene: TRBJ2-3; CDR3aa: CASSDTGRTDTQYF; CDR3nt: TGTGCCAGCAGCGACACAGGTAGGACAGATACGCAGTATTTT